Sequencing of this T cell receptor beta chain was carried out in a study of blood T cells in healthy people across ages. It was with a sample-barcoded 5' primer and a J-beta primer mix that a second PCR of roughly 7 to 12 cycles was run. TCRdb re-called the 5' RACE reads with MiXCR, one entry per CDR3 protein. Here the sample spans about 1.4 million distinct CDR3 sequences, approximately 59% being singletons. The CDR3 is made up of 19 amino acids. V dropped 3 bases and J dropped 3; count of bases not matched to a gene: 10. The germline CDR1 and CDR2 sequences are PRHDT and FYEKMQ (reference sequence).

Specimen: blood. The TCR comes from a man aged 18-30 years in good health. The chain carries TRBV13 and TRBJ2-3, with 15 bases matching TRBD2. CDR3 loop: CASSLAPGLAGGYTDTQYF. The CDR3 DNA sequence: TGTGCCAGCAGCTTGGCCCCGGGACTAGCGGGAGGTTATACAGATACGCAGTATTTT.